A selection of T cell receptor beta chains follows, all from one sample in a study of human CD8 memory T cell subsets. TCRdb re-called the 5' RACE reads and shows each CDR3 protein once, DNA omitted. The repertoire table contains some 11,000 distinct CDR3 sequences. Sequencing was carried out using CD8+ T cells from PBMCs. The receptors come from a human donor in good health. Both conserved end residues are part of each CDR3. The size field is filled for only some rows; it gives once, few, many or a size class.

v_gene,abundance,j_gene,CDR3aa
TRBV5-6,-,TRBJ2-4,CASSSGRILAKNIQYF
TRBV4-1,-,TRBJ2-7,CASSQRVTYEQYF
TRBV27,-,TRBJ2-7,CASSYLGGNYEQYF
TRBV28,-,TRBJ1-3,CASSWRGGNTIYF
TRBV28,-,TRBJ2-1,CASSPPDRDEQFF
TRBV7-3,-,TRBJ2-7,CASSEAGYEQYF
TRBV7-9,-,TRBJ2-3,CASSSQGWTDTQYF
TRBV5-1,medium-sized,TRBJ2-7,CASSFKEDRTLSYEQYF
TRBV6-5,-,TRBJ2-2,CASKLTNTGELFF
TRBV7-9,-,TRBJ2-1,CASDVQGNEQFF
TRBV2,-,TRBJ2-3,CASSDPLTDTQYF
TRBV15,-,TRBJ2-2,CATSSMTGDLGISGELFF
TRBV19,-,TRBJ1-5,CASSLDRTFGNQPQHF
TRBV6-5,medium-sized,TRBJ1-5,CASSPSLGQPQHF
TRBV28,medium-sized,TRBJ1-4,CASSLGTGLNEKLFF
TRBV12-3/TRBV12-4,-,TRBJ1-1,CASGALIPNTEAFF
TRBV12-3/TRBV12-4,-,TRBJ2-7,CASSSPGTGTYEQYF
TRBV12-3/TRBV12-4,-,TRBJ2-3,CASSLIGGTTDTQYF
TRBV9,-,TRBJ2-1,CASSAWRANFDEQFF
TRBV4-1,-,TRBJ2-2,CASSQGQGNTGELFF
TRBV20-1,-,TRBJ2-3,CSAPREGYIEDTQYF
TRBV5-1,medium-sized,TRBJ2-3,CASSFWGLDTDTQYF
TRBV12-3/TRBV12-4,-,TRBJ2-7,CASSLTQTYEQYF
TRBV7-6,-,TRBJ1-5,CASSMGQGRNQPQHF
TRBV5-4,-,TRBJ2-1,CASSFGGDPFNEQFF
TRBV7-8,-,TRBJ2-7,CASSLAYGAGDEQYF
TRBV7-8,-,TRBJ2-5,CASSRDRGLVETQYF
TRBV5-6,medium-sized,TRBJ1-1,CASSRDRGSTEAFF
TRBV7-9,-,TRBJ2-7,CASSRAGYEQYF
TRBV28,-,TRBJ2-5,CASSERDREQETQYF
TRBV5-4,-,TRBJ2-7,CASSSPGQGSYEQYF
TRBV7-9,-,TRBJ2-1,CASSGMYTYNEQFF
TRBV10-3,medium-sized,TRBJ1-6,CAIRAGSPSPLHF
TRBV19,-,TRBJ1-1,CASKVASKGNTEAFF
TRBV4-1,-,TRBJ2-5,CASSLGTGFEETQYF
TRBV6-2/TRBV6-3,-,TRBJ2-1,CASSYAGPPYNEQFF
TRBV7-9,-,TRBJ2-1,CASSMGTGARNEQFF
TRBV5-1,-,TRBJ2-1,CASSLDGIGGNEQFF
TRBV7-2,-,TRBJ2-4,CASSSLEEPLAKNIQYF
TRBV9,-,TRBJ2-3,CASSDSGGPDTQYF
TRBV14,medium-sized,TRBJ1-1,CASSQTGTEKAFF
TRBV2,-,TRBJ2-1,CASSDGGGDDEQFF
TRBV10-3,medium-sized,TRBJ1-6,CAISESLSSYNSPLHF
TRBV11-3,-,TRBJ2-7,CASSHRDRSYEQYF
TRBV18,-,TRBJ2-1,CASSKRTGGEEQFF
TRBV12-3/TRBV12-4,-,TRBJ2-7,CASSPRLGVYEQYF
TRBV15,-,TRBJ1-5,CATSSRDTNQPQHF